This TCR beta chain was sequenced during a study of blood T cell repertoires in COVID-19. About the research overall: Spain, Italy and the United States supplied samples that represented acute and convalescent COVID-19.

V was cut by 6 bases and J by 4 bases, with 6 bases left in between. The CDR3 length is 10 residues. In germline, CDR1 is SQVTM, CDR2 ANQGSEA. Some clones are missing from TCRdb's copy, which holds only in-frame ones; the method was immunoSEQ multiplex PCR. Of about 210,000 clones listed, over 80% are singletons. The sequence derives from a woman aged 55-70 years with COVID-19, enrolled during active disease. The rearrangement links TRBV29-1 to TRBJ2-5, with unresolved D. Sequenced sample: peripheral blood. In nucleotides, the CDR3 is TGCAGCGTGTTACTAGAGACCCAGTACTTC. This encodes CSVLLETQYF.